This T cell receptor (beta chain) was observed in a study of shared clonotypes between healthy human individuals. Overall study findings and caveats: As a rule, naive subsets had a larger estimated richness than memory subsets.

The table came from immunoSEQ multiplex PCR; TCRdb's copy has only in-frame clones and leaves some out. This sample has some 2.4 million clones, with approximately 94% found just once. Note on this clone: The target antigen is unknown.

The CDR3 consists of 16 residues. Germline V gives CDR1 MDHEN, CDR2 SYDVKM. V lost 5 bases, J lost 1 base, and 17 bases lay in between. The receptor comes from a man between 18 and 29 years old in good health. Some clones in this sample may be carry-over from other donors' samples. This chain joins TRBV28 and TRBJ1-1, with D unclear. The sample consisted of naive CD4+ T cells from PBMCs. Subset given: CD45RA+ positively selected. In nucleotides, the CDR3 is TGTGCCAGCAGTCCGCCTGGCTTAACGGGGAACACTGAAGCTTTCTTT. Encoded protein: CASSPPGLTGNTEAFF.